This TCR beta chain was identified during a study of blood T cells in healthy people across ages. Study as a whole: When template switching was applied, about one barcoded beta molecule was captured per two T cells.

A second PCR, run for roughly 7 to 12 cycles, used a sample-barcoded 5' primer plus a J-beta primer mix. A single record per CDR3 protein comes from TCRdb applying MiXCR to the 5' RACE reads. The sample lists about 540,000 distinct CDR3 sequences; more than 20% were seen once. Study-wide findings and caveats: Donor CMV infection status was unknown, possibly confounding age-related changes in expanded clonotypes.

This clonotype was found a few times. The antigen is unknown. The sample was also reused in another study, on T cells of mothers and their children. As that report states: Mothers yielded over 8.5 million CDR3 reads, children several million each. Mother-child pairs who were related displayed a slightly higher overlap than unrelated pairs, a difference that was non-significant.

The TCR was taken from a boy younger than 18 in good health. The material sequenced was blood.

CDR3 protein: CASSLTVTFTGELFF. The CDR3 coding sequence is TGTGCCAGCAGTTTGACCGTGACTTTTACCGGGGAGCTGTTTTTT. The chain combines TRBV12-3 or TRBV12-4 with TRBJ2-2; no firm D call. The CDR3 loop spans 15 amino acids. Trimming removed 3 bases at V and 5 bases at J, with 13 bases between.